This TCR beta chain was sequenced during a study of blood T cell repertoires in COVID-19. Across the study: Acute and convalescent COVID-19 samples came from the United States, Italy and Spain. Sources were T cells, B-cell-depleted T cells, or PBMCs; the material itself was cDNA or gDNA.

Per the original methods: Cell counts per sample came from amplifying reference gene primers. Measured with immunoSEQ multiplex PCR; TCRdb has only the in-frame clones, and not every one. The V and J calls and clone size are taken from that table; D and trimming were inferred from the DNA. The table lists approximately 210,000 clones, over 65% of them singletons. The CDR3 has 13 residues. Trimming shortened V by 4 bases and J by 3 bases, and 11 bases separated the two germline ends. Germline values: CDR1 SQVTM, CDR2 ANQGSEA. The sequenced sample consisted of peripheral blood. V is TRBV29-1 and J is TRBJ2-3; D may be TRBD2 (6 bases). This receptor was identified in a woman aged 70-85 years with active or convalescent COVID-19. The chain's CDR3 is CSVVGGITDTQYF. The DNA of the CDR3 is TGCAGCGTTGTAGGCGGGATAACAGATACGCAGTATTTT.